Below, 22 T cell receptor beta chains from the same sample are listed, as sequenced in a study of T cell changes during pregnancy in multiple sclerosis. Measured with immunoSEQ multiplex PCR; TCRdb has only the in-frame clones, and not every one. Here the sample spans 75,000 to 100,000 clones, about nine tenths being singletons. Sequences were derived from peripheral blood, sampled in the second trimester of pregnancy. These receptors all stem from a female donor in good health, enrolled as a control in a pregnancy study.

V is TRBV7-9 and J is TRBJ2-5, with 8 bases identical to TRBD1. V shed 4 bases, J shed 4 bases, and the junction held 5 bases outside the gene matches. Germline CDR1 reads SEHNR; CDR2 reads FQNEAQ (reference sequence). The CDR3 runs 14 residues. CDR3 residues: CASSSGGAGETQYF. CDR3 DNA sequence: TGTGCCAGCAGCTCAGGGGGCGCAGGAGAGACCCAGTACTTC.

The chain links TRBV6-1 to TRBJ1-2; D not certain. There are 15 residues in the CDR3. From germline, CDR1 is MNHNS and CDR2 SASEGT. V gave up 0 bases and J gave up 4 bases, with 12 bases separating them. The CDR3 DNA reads TGTGCCAGCAGTGAAGCGATGGCCGATGGCTATGGCTACACCTTC. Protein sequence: CASSEAMADGYGYTF.

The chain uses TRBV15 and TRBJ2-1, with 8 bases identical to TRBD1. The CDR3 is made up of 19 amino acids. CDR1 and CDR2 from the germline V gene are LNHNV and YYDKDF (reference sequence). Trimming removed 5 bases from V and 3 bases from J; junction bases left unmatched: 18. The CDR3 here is CATSGAPPPPGGLYNEQFF. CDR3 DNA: TGTGCCACCAGCGGCGCTCCCCCCCCGCCAGGGGGCCTCTACAATGAGCAGTTCTTC.

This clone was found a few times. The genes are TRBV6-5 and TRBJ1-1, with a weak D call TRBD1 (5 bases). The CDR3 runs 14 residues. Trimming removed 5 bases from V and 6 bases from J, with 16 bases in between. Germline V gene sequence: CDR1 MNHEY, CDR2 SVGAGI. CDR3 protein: CASSPRGTKAEAFF. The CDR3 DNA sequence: TGTGCCAGCAGTCCCCGGGGGACGAAGGCTGAAGCTTTCTTT.

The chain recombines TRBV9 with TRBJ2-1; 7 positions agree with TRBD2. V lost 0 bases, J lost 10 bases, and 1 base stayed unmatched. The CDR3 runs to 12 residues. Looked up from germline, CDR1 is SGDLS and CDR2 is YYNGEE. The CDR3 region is CASSVVGGEQFF. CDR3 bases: TGTGCCAGCAGCGTAGTGGGGGGGGAGCAGTTCTTC.

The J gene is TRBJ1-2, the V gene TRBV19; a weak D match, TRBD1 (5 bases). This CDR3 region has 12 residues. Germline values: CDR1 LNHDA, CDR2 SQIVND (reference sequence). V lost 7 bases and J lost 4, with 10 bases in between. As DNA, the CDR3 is TGTGCCAGTATGGGGCAGGCCTATGGCTACACCTTC. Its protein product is CASMGQAYGYTF.

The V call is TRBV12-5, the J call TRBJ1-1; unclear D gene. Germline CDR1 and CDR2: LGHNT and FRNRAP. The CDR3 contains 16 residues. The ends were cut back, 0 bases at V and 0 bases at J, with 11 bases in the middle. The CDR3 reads CASGLVGSVMNTEAFF. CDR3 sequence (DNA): TGTGCTAGTGGTTTGGTCGGGTCGGTGATGAACACTGAAGCTTTCTTT.

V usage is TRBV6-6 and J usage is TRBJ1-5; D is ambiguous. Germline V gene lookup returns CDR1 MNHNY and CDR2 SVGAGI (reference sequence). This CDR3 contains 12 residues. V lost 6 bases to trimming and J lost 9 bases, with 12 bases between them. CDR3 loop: CASRSPTGPQHF. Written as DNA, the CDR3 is TGTGCCAGCAGATCTCCCACGGGGCCCCAGCATTTT.

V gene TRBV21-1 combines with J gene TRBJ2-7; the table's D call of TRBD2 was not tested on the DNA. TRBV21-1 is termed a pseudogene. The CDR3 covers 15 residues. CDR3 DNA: TGTGCCAGCAGCAAAGTAAATGGAGGGTGCTACGAGCAGTACTTC. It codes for CASSKVNGGCYEQYF.

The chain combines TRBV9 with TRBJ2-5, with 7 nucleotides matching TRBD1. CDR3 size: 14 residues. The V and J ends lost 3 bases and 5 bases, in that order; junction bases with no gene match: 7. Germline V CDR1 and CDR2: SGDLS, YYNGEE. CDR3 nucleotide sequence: TGTGCCAGCAGCGCAGACAGGGTGACCGAGACCCAGTACTTC. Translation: CASSADRVTETQYF.

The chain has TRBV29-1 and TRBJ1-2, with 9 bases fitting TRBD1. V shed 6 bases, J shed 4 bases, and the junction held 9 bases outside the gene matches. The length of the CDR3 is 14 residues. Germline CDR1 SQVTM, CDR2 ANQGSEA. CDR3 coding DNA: TGCAGCGTCGAACCTGGGACAGGGACCTATGGCTACACCTTC. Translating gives CSVEPGTGTYGYTF.

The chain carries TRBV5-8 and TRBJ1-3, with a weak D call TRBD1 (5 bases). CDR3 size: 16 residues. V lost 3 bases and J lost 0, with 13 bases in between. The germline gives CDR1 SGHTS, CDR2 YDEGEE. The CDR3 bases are TGTGCCAGCAGCTCCACTCACAGGATCTCTGGAAACACCATATATTTT. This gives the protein CASSSTHRISGNTIYF.

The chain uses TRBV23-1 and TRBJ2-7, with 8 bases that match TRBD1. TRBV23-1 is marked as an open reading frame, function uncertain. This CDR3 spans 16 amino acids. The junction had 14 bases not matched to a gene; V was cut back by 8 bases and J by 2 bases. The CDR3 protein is CASRKERQGRPYEQYF. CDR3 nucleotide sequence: TGCGCCAGCCGAAAGGAGAGACAGGGGAGACCCTACGAGCAGTACTTC.

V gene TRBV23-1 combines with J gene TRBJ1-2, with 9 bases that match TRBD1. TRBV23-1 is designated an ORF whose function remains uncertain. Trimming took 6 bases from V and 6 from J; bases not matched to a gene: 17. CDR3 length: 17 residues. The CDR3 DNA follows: TGCGCCAGCAGCCCCGCCCGACAGGGGGATACTCCTAATGGCTACACCTTC. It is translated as CASSPARQGDTPNGYTF.

CDR3 nucleotides: TGTGCCAGCAGCTTGGGGGGAGAAGGAGTGGCTTTCTTT. Residues: CASSLGGEGVAFF. The chain carries TRBV7-9 and TRBJ1-1; weak D call: TRBD1 (5 bases). Germline V CDR1 and CDR2: SEHNR, FQNEAQ (reference sequence). Deletions cut 3 bases from V and 11 bases from J, with 16 bases between. CDR3 length: 13 residues. Variable domain in full (rest from reference TRBV7-9 and TRBJ1-1): DTGVSQNPRHKITKRGQNVTFRCDPISEHNRLYWYRQTLGQGPEFLTYFQNEAQLEKSRLLSDRFSAERPKGSFSTLEIQRTEQGDSAMYLCASSLGGEGVAFFGQGTRLTVV.

This CDR3 is CATKLLTGGTDTQYF. DNA for the CDR3: TGTGCCACCAAGCTCTTGACAGGTGGAACAGATACGCAGTATTTT. This chain links TRBV5-8 with TRBJ2-3; maybe TRBD1 (6 bases). Deletions cut 9 bases from V and 3 bases from J, with 20 bases between. Germline CDR1 and CDR2: SGHTS and YDEGEE. This CDR3 has 15 residues. Looking up the rest from reference TRBV5-8 and TRBJ2-3 gives the full variable domain: EAGVTQSPTHLIKTRGQQATLRCSPISGHTSVYWYQQALGLGLQFLLWYDEGEERNRGNFPPRFSGRQFPNYSSELNVNALELEDSALYLCATKLLTGGTDTQYFGPGTRLTVL.

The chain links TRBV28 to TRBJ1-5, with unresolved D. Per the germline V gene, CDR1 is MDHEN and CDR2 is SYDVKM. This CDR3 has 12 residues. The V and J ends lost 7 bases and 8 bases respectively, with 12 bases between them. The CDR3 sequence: CASKRESKPQHF. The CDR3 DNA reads TGTGCCAGCAAAAGGGAGAGCAAGCCCCAGCATTTT.

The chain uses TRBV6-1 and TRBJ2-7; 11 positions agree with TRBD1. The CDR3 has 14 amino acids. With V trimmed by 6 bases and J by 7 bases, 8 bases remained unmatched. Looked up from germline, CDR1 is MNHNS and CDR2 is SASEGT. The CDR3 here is CASRVLGQGEEQYF. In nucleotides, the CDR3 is TGTGCCAGCAGGGTGCTGGGACAGGGGGAGGAGCAGTACTTC.

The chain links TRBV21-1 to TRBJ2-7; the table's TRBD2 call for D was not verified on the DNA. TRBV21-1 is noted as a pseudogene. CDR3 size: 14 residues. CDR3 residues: CASSPARCYDEQYF. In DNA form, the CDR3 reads TGTGCCAGCAGCCCCGCTAGGTGTTACGACGAGCAGTACTTC.

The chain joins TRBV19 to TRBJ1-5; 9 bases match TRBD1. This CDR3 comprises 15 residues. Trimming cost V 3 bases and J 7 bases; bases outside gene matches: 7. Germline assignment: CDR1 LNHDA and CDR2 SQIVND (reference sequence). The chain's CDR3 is CASSILQGAGQPQHF. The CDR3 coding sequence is TGTGCCAGTAGTATCCTACAGGGGGCTGGACAGCCCCAGCATTTT.

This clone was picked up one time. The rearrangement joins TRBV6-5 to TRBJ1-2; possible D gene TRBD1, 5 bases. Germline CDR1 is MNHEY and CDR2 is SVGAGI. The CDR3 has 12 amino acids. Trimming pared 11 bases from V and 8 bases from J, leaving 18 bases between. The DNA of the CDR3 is TGTGCCTCAAAGAAGTGGGGCGAAGGCTACACCTTC. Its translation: CASKKWGEGYTF.

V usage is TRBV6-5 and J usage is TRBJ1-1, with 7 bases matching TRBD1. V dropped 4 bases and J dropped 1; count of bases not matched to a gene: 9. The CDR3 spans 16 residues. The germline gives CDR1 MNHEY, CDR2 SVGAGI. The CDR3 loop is CASSSATGIGNTEAFF. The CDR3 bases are TGTGCCAGCAGTTCCGCGACAGGGATAGGGAACACTGAAGCTTTCTTT.